Listed below are T cell receptor beta chains from one sample, sequenced in a study of OX40 agonist ivuxolimab in advanced cancers. Using immunoSEQ multiplex PCR, the repertoire was profiled, and TCRdb retains in-frame clones only, with some absent. Of about 45,000 clones in the sample, 75% to 90% are singletons; the top ten hold approximately 15%. The sequenced sample was CD4+ or CD8+ T cells sorted from blood, obtained in a trial of the OX40 agonist ivuxolimab. The receptors originated from an adult with an advanced solid tumor such as melanoma, head and neck, liver or kidney cancer. Each CDR3 is given with its conserved first and last residue. A D gene is named only where the DNA matches it firmly. A clone size is listed for some rows: how often the clone was seen (once, few, many), or a class if it is expanded.

-	-	TRBV2	TRBJ2-7	CASSEGISGDYEQYF	TGTGCCAGCAGTGAGGGGATTAGCGGAGACTACGAGCAGTACTTC
-	-	TRBV19	TRBJ2-7	CASSMRATSYEQYF	TGTGCCAGTAGTATGAGGGCAACCTCCTACGAGCAGTACTTC
-	-	TRBV6-1	TRBJ2-1	CASSEILNEQFF	TGTGCCAGCAGTGAGATTCTCAATGAGCAGTTCTTC
once	-	TRBV7-9	TRBJ2-1	CASSSDPGPLAYNEQFF	TGTGCCAGCAGCTCTGACCCGGGCCCCCTGGCCTACAATGAGCAGTTCTTC
-	-	TRBV14	TRBJ2-5	CASSPSTGSRRFEDQETQYF	TGTGCCAGCAGCCCGTCGACAGGTTCACGGAGATTTGAGGATCAAGAGACCCAGTACTTC
-	-	TRBV28	TRBJ2-7	CASTPTYSYEQYF	TGTGCCAGCACCCCGACGTATTCCTACGAGCAGTACTTC
-	-	TRBV6-6	TRBJ2-6	CASSYSEGSGANVLTF	TGTGCCAGCAGTTACTCGGAAGGAAGTGGGGCCAACGTCCTGACTTTC
-	-	TRBV29-1	TRBJ2-7	CSPPPQGYEQYF	TGCAGCCCCCCCCCACAGGGTTACGAGCAGTACTTC
-	TRBD1	TRBV5-6	TRBJ2-7	CASSTGQGALGEQYF	TGTGCCAGCAGCACAGGACAGGGGGCTTTGGGCGAGCAGTACTTC
few	-	TRBV4-3	TRBJ2-7	CASSQESPWEQYF	TGCGCCAGCAGCCAAGAGTCCCCCTGGGAGCAGTACTTC
-	-	TRBV28	TRBJ1-5	CASSDGGDYQPQHF	TGTGCCAGCAGTGACGGAGGGGATTATCAGCCCCAGCATTTT
-	-	TRBV5-6	TRBJ2-5	CASSLAPAVQETQYF	TGTGCCAGCAGCTTGGCCCCAGCGGTCCAAGAGACCCAGTACTTC
-	TRBD1	TRBV28	TRBJ1-2	CASSLSAGGNYGYTF	TGTGCCAGCAGTTTGAGTGCAGGGGGTAACTATGGCTACACCTTC
-	-	TRBV11-2	TRBJ2-7	CASSLGHNYEQYF	TGTGCCAGCAGCTTAGGGCATAACTACGAGCAGTACTTC
-	-	TRBV27	TRBJ2-2	CASSPLPIENTGELFF	TGTGCCAGCAGTCCCCTCCCCATCGAGAACACCGGGGAGCTGTTTTTT
-	-	TRBV29-1	TRBJ2-3	CSSTGVHTQYF	TGCAGCTCCACCGGAGTCCATACGCAGTATTTT
-	TRBD2	TRBV5-6	TRBJ2-1	CASSFFSGSYNEQFF	TGTGCCAGCAGCTTTTTTAGCGGGTCCTACAATGAGCAGTTCTTC
-	TRBD2	TRBV19	TRBJ2-2	CASSPAGTIGSGELFF	TGTGCCAGTAGTCCAGCGGGGACTATCGGTAGTGGGGAGCTGTTTTTT
-	TRBD2	TRBV2	TRBJ2-7	CASSLWRGYYEQYF	TGTGCCAGCTCTTTGTGGCGGGGGTACTACGAGCAGTACTTC
-	-	TRBV6-1	TRBJ1-2	CASSEGPGYTF	TGTGCCAGCAGTGAAGGACCTGGATACACCTTC
-	TRBD1	TRBV9	TRBJ2-7	CASSDPRDRLYEQYF	TGTGCCAGCAGCGACCCCCGGGACAGACTCTACGAGCAGTACTTC
-	-	TRBV9	TRBJ1-5	CASSVEDWSNQPQHF	TGTGCCAGCAGCGTAGAGGACTGGAGCAATCAGCCCCAGCATTTT
few	-	TRBV7-6	TRBJ1-1	CASSPAVTEAFF	TGTGCCAGCAGCCCCGCGGTAACTGAAGCTTTCTTT
-	TRBD1	TRBV28	TRBJ2-3	CASTNDRGTDTQYF	TGTGCCAGCACCAACGACAGGGGCACAGATACGCAGTATTTT
-	-	TRBV11-3	TRBJ2-5	CASSLVWGGLYQETQYF	TGTGCCAGCAGCTTAGTTTGGGGGGGCCTGTACCAAGAGACCCAGTACTTC
once	-	TRBV4-3	TRBJ1-1	CASSQVQGTEAFF	TGCGCCAGCAGCCAAGTTCAGGGCACTGAAGCTTTCTTT
-	-	TRBV5-5	TRBJ1-5	CASSLATGNQPQHF	TGTGCCAGCAGCTTGGCGACAGGTAATCAGCCCCAGCATTTT
-	-	TRBV30	TRBJ2-1	CAWSSITSSYNEQFF	TGTGCCTGGAGTTCCATTACGAGCTCCTACAATGAGCAGTTCTTC
-	-	TRBV5-1	TRBJ1-5	CASSLGGDSNQPQHF	TGCGCCAGCAGCTTGGGGGGAGATAGCAATCAGCCCCAGCATTTT
-	-	TRBV4-3	TRBJ2-7	CASSETSGTLLDEQYF	TGCGCCAGCAGCGAGACTTCCGGGACACTGTTGGACGAGCAGTACTTC
-	-	TRBV19	TRBJ2-1	CASRLYNEQFF	TGTGCCAGTAGGCTCTACAATGAGCAGTTCTTC
once	TRBD2	TRBV10-2	TRBJ2-4	CASSEFVRGLAENIQYF	TGCGCCAGCAGTGAGTTCGTAAGGGGACTAGCGGAAAACATTCAGTACTTC
-	TRBD1	TRBV30	TRBJ1-5	CAWSVGQGSYQPQHF	TGTGCCTGGAGTGTGGGACAGGGGTCTTATCAGCCCCAGCATTTT
-	-	TRBV4-2	TRBJ2-7	CASSQAATPEEGYEQYF	TGTGCCAGCAGCCAAGCAGCGACTCCAGAGGAAGGATACGAGCAGTACTTC
-	-	TRBV6-5	TRBJ1-5	CASSTAGNQPQHF	TGTGCCAGCTCCACAGCCGGCAATCAGCCCCAGCATTTT
-	-	TRBV11-2	TRBJ2-2	CASSLVVMNTGELFF	TGTGCCAGCAGCTTAGTAGTAATGAACACCGGGGAGCTGTTTTTT
-	TRBD1	TRBV7-8	TRBJ2-7	CASGGQGASYEQYF	TGTGCCAGCGGGGGACAGGGGGCCTCCTACGAGCAGTACTTC